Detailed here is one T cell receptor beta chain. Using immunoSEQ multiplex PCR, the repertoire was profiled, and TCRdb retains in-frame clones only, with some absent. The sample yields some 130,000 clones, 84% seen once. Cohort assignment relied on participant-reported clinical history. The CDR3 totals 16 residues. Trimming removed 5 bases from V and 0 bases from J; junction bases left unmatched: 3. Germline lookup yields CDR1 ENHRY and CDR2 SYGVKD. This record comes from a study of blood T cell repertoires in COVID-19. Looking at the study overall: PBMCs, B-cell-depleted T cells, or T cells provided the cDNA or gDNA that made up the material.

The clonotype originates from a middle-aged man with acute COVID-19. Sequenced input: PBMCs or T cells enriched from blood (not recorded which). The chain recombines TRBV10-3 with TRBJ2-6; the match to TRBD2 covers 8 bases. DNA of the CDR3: TGTGCCATCAGTAGCGGGGGATTCTCTGGGGCCAACGTCCTGACTTTC. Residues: CAISSGGFSGANVLTF.